Listed below are T cell receptor beta chains from one sample, sequenced in a study of cytomegalovirus exposure and HLA in healthy donors. Sequencing was performed with immunoSEQ multiplex PCR; in TCRdb, only in-frame clones are kept and a portion is missing. The sample contains 100,000 to 150,000 clones, nearly 90% of which appear only once. Sample: PBMCs. The receptors derive from a man aged 30-40 years in good health and CMV-seronegative. Both conserved end residues are part of each CDR3. A D gene is named only where the DNA matches it firmly. Some rows have no size entry. The others give once, few or many, or a class for an expanded clone.

j_gene,v_gene,abundance,d_gene,CDR3nt,CDR3aa
TRBJ2-7,TRBV5-1,.,TRBD1,TGCGCCAGCAGCTTTCAGGGGGCGACGGACGAGCAGTACTTC,CASSFQGATDEQYF
TRBJ2-5,TRBV27,.,TRBD2,TGTGCCAGCGCCCTTTCTAGCGGGGGAGGTCAAGAGACCCAGTACTTC,CASALSSGGGQETQYF
TRBJ1-2,TRBV2,few,.,TGTGCCAGCAGTGATCCGTTCTATGGCTACACCTTC,CASSDPFYGYTF
TRBJ1-3,TRBV14,.,.,TGTGCCAGCAGCTCCCTCGGGAGAGACACCATATATTTT,CASSSLGRDTIYF
TRBJ2-1,TRBV25-1,.,.,TGTGCCAGCAGTCGGGACTACAATGAGCAGTTCTTC,CASSRDYNEQFF
TRBJ2-1,TRBV7-3,once,.,TGTGCCAGCAGCCCTGGGGGCGTGGGGCAATACAATGAGCAGTTCTTC,CASSPGGVGQYNEQFF
TRBJ2-5,TRBV5-1,.,TRBD2,TGCGCCAGCAGCTCCATTGGGGGGAGGGCAGAGACCCAGTACTTC,CASSSIGGRAETQYF
TRBJ2-2,TRBV28,few,.,TGTGCCAGCAGTGCTTGGACAGCGCACCGGAGGGAGCTGTTTTTT,CASSAWTAHRRELFF
TRBJ2-3,TRBV9,.,TRBD2,TGTGCCAGCAGCTTTGGACTAGGCACAGATACGCAGTATTTT,CASSFGLGTDTQYF
TRBJ1-1,TRBV19,many,.,TGTGCCAGTAGTCCCCGAGGGCGCGCTGAAGCTTTCTTT,CASSPRGRAEAFF
TRBJ1-4,TRBV18,.,TRBD1,TGTGCCAGCTCCCCTGGACAGGGGGATGAAAAACTGTTTTTT,CASSPGQGDEKLFF
TRBJ1-5,TRBV7-9,.,.,TGTGCCAGCAGCCTCGGAATGGGGGGACAGCCCCAGCATTTT,CASSLGMGGQPQHF
TRBJ2-2,TRBV4-1,.,.,TGCGCCAGCAGCCAAGGGGGCCAGGACACCGGGGAGCTGTTTTTT,CASSQGGQDTGELFF
TRBJ2-3,TRBV27,.,.,TGTGCCAGCAGGATAGCGGATACGCAGTATTTT,CASRIADTQYF
TRBJ2-1,TRBV11-3,.,TRBD1,TGTGCCAGCAGCTTAGGGGACAGGGGGCTGGGCGAGCAGTTCTTC,CASSLGDRGLGEQFF
TRBJ2-7,TRBV9,many,TRBD1,TGTGCCAGCAGCGCCTCTACTGGGACAGTCTACGAGCAGTACTTC,CASSASTGTVYEQYF
TRBJ2-3,TRBV2,few,.,TGTGCCAGCAGGGCCCGAGGTATCACAGATACGCAGTATTTT,CASRARGITDTQYF
TRBJ1-6,TRBV5-1,.,TRBD1,TGCGCCAGCAGCCCGGGCTCTGACAGGGACCTCATGACCCTCCACTTT,CASSPGSDRDLMTLHF
TRBJ2-3,TRBV28,.,TRBD1,TGTGCCAGCAGTTTAGCCGTCAGGACAGGGAGCACAGATACGCAGTATTTT,CASSLAVRTGSTDTQYF
TRBJ2-1,TRBV4-2,.,.,TGTGCCAGCAGCCAAGATTTGGGCAGTGAGCAGTTCTTC,CASSQDLGSEQFF
TRBJ2-5,TRBV5-1,once,.,TGCGCCAGCAGCTTGGCACTAGTCCCCGAAGAGACCCAGTACTTC,CASSLALVPEETQYF
TRBJ1-1,TRBV5-4,.,.,TGTGCCAGCAGCTTGAAGTGGGCCTCAGGGGCTTACGCTGAAGCTTTCTTT,CASSLKWASGAYAEAFF
TRBJ1-5,TRBV4-2,.,TRBD1,TGTGCCAGCAGCCAAGCCCCTACCGGGACAGGGGTTCAGCCCCAGCATTTT,CASSQAPTGTGVQPQHF
TRBJ1-3,TRBV5-1,.,.,TGCGCCAGCAGCTTGGGAACCGGGACATTCGGAAACACCATATATTTT,CASSLGTGTFGNTIYF
TRBJ1-1,TRBV29-1,.,.,TGCAGCGTTGCAGAGGTACAGAGGAACACTGAAGCTTTCTTT,CSVAEVQRNTEAFF
TRBJ2-7,TRBV5-1,.,.,TGCGCCAGCAGGGACAACTCCTACGAGCAGTACTTC,CASRDNSYEQYF
TRBJ1-4,TRBV15,.,.,TGTGCCACCAGCAGAGCCAGGGGATCGAATGAAAAACTGTTTTTT,CATSRARGSNEKLFF
TRBJ1-1,TRBV7-6,once,.,TGTGCCAGCAGCCCGGGAGGCACTGAAGCTTTCTTT,CASSPGGTEAFF
TRBJ1-5,TRBV28,.,.,TGTGCCAGCAGTTCCTGGGACAATAGCAATCAGCCCCAGCATTTT,CASSSWDNSNQPQHF
TRBJ1-2,TRBV4-1,.,.,TGCGCCAGCAGCCAAGATGGGGGCAGCCGTGGTGGCTACACCTTC,CASSQDGGSRGGYTF
TRBJ2-1,TRBV19,once,TRBD2,TGTGCCAGTAGTAGCGGGGGCTCCTACAATGAGCAGTTCTTC,CASSSGGSYNEQFF
TRBJ2-1,TRBV5-1,.,.,TGCGCCAGCAGCTTGGTTCTCAGTAACAATGAGCAGTTCTTC,CASSLVLSNNEQFF
TRBJ1-6,TRBV6-1,.,.,TGTGCCAGCAGGTGGCAGGGGAATTCACCCCTCCACTTT,CASRWQGNSPLHF
TRBJ1-3,TRBV5-1,.,.,TGCGCCAGCGCCCCCGGAGGGAGCTCTGGAAACACCATATATTTT,CASAPGGSSGNTIYF
TRBJ1-2,TRBV6-5,.,TRBD1,TGTGCCAGCAGAGCCGACAGGGGCTTTTCCTATGGCTACACCTTC,CASRADRGFSYGYTF
TRBJ2-7,TRBV4-1,.,.,TGCGCCAGCAGCCAAGTTTTTTGGGCCGAGCAGTACTTC,CASSQVFWAEQYF
TRBJ2-7,TRBV20-1,.,.,TGCAGTACACAGAGAAGCTACGAGCAGTACTTC,CSTQRSYEQYF
TRBJ2-7,TRBV11-2,.,.,TGTGCCAGCAGAACTCCGGGACTTGGCTCTTACGAGCAGTACTTC,CASRTPGLGSYEQYF
TRBJ2-7,TRBV7-7,many,.,TGTGCTAGCAGCTCCCTTAAGGGGGATGAGCAGTACTTC,CASSSLKGDEQYF
TRBJ2-3,TRBV10-3,.,.,TGTGCCATCAGTGAACCAGGCACAGATACGCAGTATTTT,CAISEPGTDTQYF
TRBJ1-1,TRBV10-2,.,.,TGCGCCAGCAGCGAAGTCCAGGTGAACACTGAAGCTTTCTTT,CASSEVQVNTEAFF
TRBJ2-5,TRBV7-2,.,.,TGTGCCAGCAGCTTAGACAGGCTTAGGACCCAGTACTTC,CASSLDRLRTQYF
TRBJ1-2,TRBV27,.,TRBD1,TGTGCCAGCAGTTTTGGACAGGGTGACTATGGCTACACCTTC,CASSFGQGDYGYTF
TRBJ2-1,TRBV5-1,.,.,TGCGCCAGCAGTTTTACGGGACACGGAAGTGAGGAGCAGTTCTTC,CASSFTGHGSEEQFF
TRBJ2-3,TRBV9,.,TRBD1,TGTGCCAGCAGCGCACAGGGGGCCTTCACAGATACGCAGTATTTT,CASSAQGAFTDTQYF
TRBJ1-2,TRBV6-6,.,TRBD1,TGTGCCAGCAAACCGACAGGGGTAGACTATGGCTACACCTTC,CASKPTGVDYGYTF
TRBJ2-2,TRBV5-1,.,.,TGCGCCAGCAGCTTGACAGTACCCACCGGGGAGCTGTTTTTT,CASSLTVPTGELFF
TRBJ1-1,TRBV27,.,TRBD1,TGTGCCAGCAGACCACAGGGGTACCCCGAAGCTTTCTTT,CASRPQGYPEAFF
TRBJ2-2,TRBV27,.,TRBD1,TGTGCCAGCAGTTTATTGACAGGGTCCACCGGGGAGCTGTTTTTT,CASSLLTGSTGELFF
TRBJ2-7,TRBV7-8,once,.,TGTGCCAGCAGCTTAGGAGGGGGGACAGTCCGAGCCTACGAGCAGTACTTC,CASSLGGGTVRAYEQYF
TRBJ1-1,TRBV2,.,.,TGTGCCAGCAGTAGCCAAATGAACACTGAAGCTTTCTTT,CASSSQMNTEAFF
TRBJ1-6,TRBV5-4,.,.,TGTGCCAGCAGTCAATCGACCGACAGAGCCTATAATTCACCCCTCCACTTT,CASSQSTDRAYNSPLHF
TRBJ2-3,TRBV27,.,TRBD2,TGTGCCAGCAGGACCTCGCGGGGGGGCCCCACAGATACGCAGTATTTT,CASRTSRGGPTDTQYF
TRBJ1-1,TRBV9,.,.,TGTGCCAGCAGCTCGGGAGGGACCGCTTTCTTT,CASSSGGTAFF
TRBJ1-1,TRBV5-4,.,TRBD1,TGTGCCAGCCGCCCGGGACAGGGGCGCACTGAAGCTTTCTTT,CASRPGQGRTEAFF
TRBJ2-3,TRBV5-1,.,TRBD2,TGCGCCAGCAGCTGGGGGCTTCTAGCGGGGGCCAGCACAGATACGCAGTATTTT,CASSWGLLAGASTDTQYF
TRBJ2-7,TRBV28,once,.,TGTGCCAGCAGTCAGGGTTACGAGCAGTACTTC,CASSQGYEQYF
TRBJ1-2,TRBV19,.,TRBD1,TGTGCCAGTAGTATGACTACAGGGGGCGCCTATGGCTACACCTTC,CASSMTTGGAYGYTF
TRBJ1-1,TRBV5-1,.,.,TGCGCCAGCAGCTTGTTGGTAGTGACAGTGAACACTGAAGCTTTCTTT,CASSLLVVTVNTEAFF
TRBJ1-4,TRBV18,once,TRBD1,TGTGCCAGCTCACAGGGGGCAGGAGAAAAACTGTTTTTT,CASSQGAGEKLFF